Listed here are 24 T cell receptor beta chains from one sample, sequenced in a study of T cell responses to AZD1222 COVID-19 vaccine. Only in-frame clones appear in the TCRdb table, and some are missing; sequencing was by immunoSEQ multiplex PCR. The sample holds roughly 160,000 clones; about nine tenths are singletons and the top ten take approximately 1.6%. The source material was peripheral blood, sampled on day 0 of AZD1222 vaccination. These TCRs come from an adult in good health.

The CDR3 protein is CASSRDWRSYEQYF. In DNA form, the CDR3 reads TGTGCCAGCAGCCGGGACTGGCGCTCCTACGAGCAGTACTTC. The chain employs TRBV7-2 and TRBJ2-7, with D possibly TRBD2 on 6 matching bases. There are 14 residues in the CDR3. Germline assignment: CDR1 SGHTA and CDR2 FQGNSA. V lost 5 bases and J 0 bases, leaving 11 bases between the germline ends.

The chain has TRBV18 and TRBJ1-5; a weak D match, TRBD1 (5 bases). V was cut by 2 bases and J by 3 bases, with 8 bases left in between. This CDR3 comprises 14 residues. Per germline, CDR1 KGHSH and CDR2 LQKENI. In nucleotides, the CDR3 is TGTGCCAGCTCACCAAGCAGGGACAATCAGCCCCAGCATTTT. Translation: CASSPSRDNQPQHF.

The chain uses TRBV18 and TRBJ1-2, with D hard to call. The CDR3 sequence is 12 residues long. The ends were cut back, 2 bases at V and 6 bases at J, with 7 bases in the middle. From germline, CDR1 is KGHSH and CDR2 LQKENI. In DNA, the CDR3 is TGTGCCAGCTCACCAACGCCAGATGGCTACACCTTC. Protein product: CASSPTPDGYTF.

The chain carries TRBV29-1 and TRBJ2-5; 11 bases agree with TRBD2. The CDR3 runs 15 residues. In germline, CDR1 is SQVTM, CDR2 ANQGSEA. Trimming removed 1 base from V and 4 bases from J; junction bases left unmatched: 5. CDR3: CSVEGSGGVTETQYF. Written as DNA, the CDR3 is TGCAGCGTTGAAGGTAGCGGGGGGGTGACAGAGACCCAGTACTTC. The full variable domain, rest sourced from reference TRBV29-1 and TRBJ2-5, is SAVISQKPSRDICQRGTSLTIQCQVDSQVTMMFWYRQQPGQSLTLIATANQGSEATYESGFVIDKFPISRPNLTFSTLTVSNMSPEDSSIYLCSVEGSGGVTETQYFGPGTRLLVL.

This sequence joins TRBV10-3 and TRBJ1-5, with a possible D match to TRBD1 (5 bases). Germline CDR1 ENHRY, CDR2 SYGVKD. The V and J ends lost 10 bases and 2 bases respectively, with 12 bases between them. This CDR3 contains 13 residues. As DNA, the CDR3 is TGTGCCACTTCCCCGGGGGGCAATCAGCCCCAGCATTTT. Translated: CATSPGGNQPQHF.

V usage is TRBV4-1 and J usage is TRBJ1-4; 7 bases match TRBD1. The CDR3 length is 15 residues. The V and J ends lost 4 bases and 3 bases, in that order; junction bases with no gene match: 5. Germline V lookup: CDR1 MGHRA, CDR2 YSYEKL. This CDR3 is CASSRGQAPNEKLFF. The DNA of the CDR3 is TGCGCCAGCAGCCGAGGACAGGCGCCTAATGAAAAACTGTTTTTT.

The V and J genes are TRBV18 and TRBJ1-1; perhaps TRBD1 as D (6 bases). The CDR3 runs 15 residues. V was trimmed by 3 bases and J by 2 bases, leaving 13 bases between them. Germline lookup yields CDR1 KGHSH and CDR2 LQKENI. The CDR3 nucleotides read TGTGCCAGCTCACCGGTAGGGGGGGAAAACACTGAAGCTTTCTTT. It yields the protein CASSPVGGENTEAFF.

This clone was seen once. J is TRBJ1-5 and V is TRBV18; perhaps TRBD1 as D (6 bases). The V end lost 3 bases, the J end lost 3 bases, and 12 bases lay between the germline ends. CDR1 and CDR2 (germline): KGHSH, LQKENI. This CDR3 is 15 amino acids long. The CDR3 loop reads CASSPNQGNNQPQHF. The CDR3 DNA follows: TGTGCCAGCTCACCGAATCAGGGGAACAATCAGCCCCAGCATTTT.

The chain combines TRBV28 with TRBJ1-6, with 7 bases aligning to TRBD1. Trimming took 6 bases from V and 7 from J; bases not matched to a gene: 9. The CDR3 is 15 residues long. The germline CDR1 and CDR2 sequences are MDHEN and SYDVKM. CDR3 sequence reads: CASRRGNRGNSPLHF. As DNA, the CDR3 is TGTGCCAGCAGAAGGGGGAACAGGGGAAATTCACCCCTCCACTTT.

The rearrangement links TRBV28 to TRBJ1-6; D is ambiguous. Germline V gene lookup returns CDR1 MDHEN and CDR2 SYDVKM. The CDR3 consists of 14 residues. V was shortened by 3 bases and J by 8 bases, with 11 bases between the two germline ends. CDR3 DNA: TGTGCCAGCAGTTTTTCGTCGGACTATTCACCCCTCCACTTT. Translation: CASSFSSDYSPLHF. The variable domain in full, with the rest retrieved from reference TRBV28 and TRBJ1-6, is DVKVTQSSRYLVKRTGEKVFLECVQDMDHENMFWYRQDPGLGLRLIYFSYDVKMKEKGDIPEGYSVSREKKERFSLILESASTNQTSMYLCASSFSSDYSPLHFGNGTRLTVT.

This chain uses TRBV5-4 with TRBJ1-5, with D maybe TRBD1 (6 bases). CDR3 length equals 14 residues. Germline CDR1 and CDR2: SGHNT and YYREEE (reference sequence). V dropped 4 bases and J dropped 6 bases, with 14 bases sitting between them. The CDR3, as DNA: TGTGCCAGCAGCCTTCCGGGACATGGTCAGCCCCAGCATTTT. Its protein product is CASSLPGHGQPQHF.

The rearrangement links TRBV6-2 or TRBV6-3 to TRBJ2-2, with D perhaps TRBD2 (6 bases). V lost 3 bases, J lost 0 bases, and 14 bases lay in between. Germline V gene sequence: CDR1 MNHEY, CDR2 SVGEGT. The CDR3 spans 17 residues. This chain's CDR3 is CASSYGAGFANTGELFF. In DNA, the CDR3 is TGTGCCAGCAGTTATGGGGCGGGATTCGCGAACACCGGGGAGCTGTTTTTT.

This rearrangement joins TRBV9 to TRBJ2-6; maybe TRBD2 (7 bases). V lost 4 bases to trimming and J lost 2 bases, with 13 bases between them. This CDR3 has 16 residues. Germline V CDR1 and CDR2: SGDLS, YYNGEE. Here the CDR3 reads CASSPEGGPGANVLTF. DNA of the CDR3: TGTGCCAGCAGCCCCGAGGGGGGGCCTGGGGCCAACGTCCTGACTTTC.

The chain combines TRBV9 with TRBJ1-1; D possibly corresponds to TRBD1 (6 bases). Trimming took 0 bases from V and 4 from J, leaving 16 bases between them. The CDR3 spans 16 residues. Germline V gives CDR1 SGDLS, CDR2 YYNGEE. For the CDR3, the DNA is TGTGCCAGCAGCGTAGGGATCCAGGGGAAAGTCACTGAAGCTTTCTTT. Encoded protein: CASSVGIQGKVTEAFF.

The J gene is TRBJ2-7, the V gene TRBV18; maybe TRBD1 (6 bases). The CDR3 extends over 16 amino acids. Germline CDR1 and CDR2: KGHSH and LQKENI. V was shortened by 3 bases and J by 0 bases, with 15 bases between the two germline ends. CDR3 in DNA: TGTGCCAGCTCACCCAGGGGCACTTTGAGCTCCTACGAGCAGTACTTC. Translating gives CASSPRGTLSSYEQYF.

The CDR3 spells CASSVGGWDAGNTIYF. CDR3 DNA sequence: TGTGCCAGCAGCGTAGGCGGGTGGGACGCTGGAAACACCATATATTTT. The V and J genes are TRBV9 and TRBJ1-3, with TRBD1 as a possible D gene (5 bases). Between the trimmed V and J ends, which lost 0 bases and 2 bases, there was a span of 12 bases. The CDR3 runs to 16 residues. The germline CDR1 and CDR2 sequences are SGDLS and YYNGEE.

This sequence joins TRBV5-1 and TRBJ2-5, with 8 positions matching TRBD1. The CDR3 spans 15 residues. CDR1 and CDR2 from the germline V gene are SGHRS and YFSETQ. V dropped 2 bases and J dropped 4; count of bases not matched to a gene: 7. The CDR3 loop reads CASSFSGGFAETQYF. CDR3 in DNA: TGCGCCAGCAGCTTTTCAGGGGGCTTCGCAGAGACCCAGTACTTC. Full variable domain (rest looked up from reference TRBV5-1 and TRBJ2-5): KAGVTQTPRYLIKTRGQQVTLSCSPISGHRSVSWYQQTPGQGLQFLFEYFSETQRNKGNFPGRFSGRQFSNSRSEMNVSTLELGDSALYLCASSFSGGFAETQYFGPGTRLLVL.

The chain combines TRBV4-2 with TRBJ2-2; 8 positions match TRBD2. In germline, CDR1 is LGHNA, CDR2 YNFKEQ. CDR3 length equals 17 residues. Unmatched junction bases numbered 13, after V lost 1 base and J lost 9 bases. The CDR3 sequence: CASSQVYAGGNYRELFF. CDR3 bases: TGTGCCAGCAGCCAAGTGTATGCGGGGGGCAATTATAGGGAGCTGTTTTTT.

The count of this clone is one. The gene calls are TRBV5-6 and TRBJ2-6; D not resolved. The CDR3 totals 15 residues. The germline V and J ends were trimmed by 4 bases and 0 bases, with 8 bases remaining between them. Germline lookup yields CDR1 SGHDT and CDR2 YYEEEE. The CDR3 DNA is TGTGCCAGCAGCCTGAGAGGCTCTGGGGCCAACGTCCTGACTTTC. Its protein is CASSLRGSGANVLTF.

This clone was counted once. The chain links TRBV28 to TRBJ1-4; D not resolved. V gave up 7 bases and J gave up 5 bases, with 5 bases separating them. Germline values: CDR1 MDHEN, CDR2 SYDVKM. The CDR3 covers 11 residues. CDR3: CASIKNEKLFF. The CDR3 bases are TGTGCCAGCATTAAGAATGAAAAACTGTTTTTT.

Written as DNA, the CDR3 is TGTGCCAGCAGCTCATACTCGGAAGTCTATGGCTACACCTTC. Translated: CASSSYSEVYGYTF. V and J are TRBV7-2 and TRBJ1-2; D uncertain. Trimming took off 4 bases at V and 4 bases at J, with 13 bases between the two ends. This CDR3 has 14 amino acids. From germline, CDR1 is SGHTA and CDR2 FQGNSA.

The chain links TRBV5-1 to TRBJ1-6, with TRBD1 matching over 8 bases. Germline loops: CDR1 SGHRS, CDR2 YFSETQ. CDR3 size: 15 residues. The J segment lost 8 bases and the V segment lost 2 bases, leaving 6 bases of the junction unmatched. CDR3 amino acids: CASSFYGTGDSPLHF. DNA of the CDR3: TGCGCCAGCAGCTTCTATGGGACAGGTGATTCACCCCTCCACTTT.

The rearrangement joins TRBV7-2 to TRBJ2-2; D is possibly TRBD2 (5 bases). Germline V gene sequence: CDR1 SGHTA, CDR2 FQGNSA. Between the trimmed V and J ends, which lost 4 bases and 0 bases, there was a span of 15 bases. The CDR3 has 17 residues. CDR3 sequence reads: CASSYLLGLPNTGELFF. The CDR3 coding sequence is TGTGCCAGCAGCTACCTACTTGGACTGCCGAACACCGGGGAGCTGTTTTTT.

V gene TRBV18 combines with J gene TRBJ1-1; D remains unclear. V shed 0 bases and J shed 3 bases, with 14 bases lying between them. The CDR3 contains 16 residues. The V gene's germline CDR1 is KGHSH and CDR2 LQKENI. CDR3 nucleotides: TGTGCCAGCTCACCACCGGGCATAAGTGGGGACACTGAAGCTTTCTTT. Protein product: CASSPPGISGDTEAFF.